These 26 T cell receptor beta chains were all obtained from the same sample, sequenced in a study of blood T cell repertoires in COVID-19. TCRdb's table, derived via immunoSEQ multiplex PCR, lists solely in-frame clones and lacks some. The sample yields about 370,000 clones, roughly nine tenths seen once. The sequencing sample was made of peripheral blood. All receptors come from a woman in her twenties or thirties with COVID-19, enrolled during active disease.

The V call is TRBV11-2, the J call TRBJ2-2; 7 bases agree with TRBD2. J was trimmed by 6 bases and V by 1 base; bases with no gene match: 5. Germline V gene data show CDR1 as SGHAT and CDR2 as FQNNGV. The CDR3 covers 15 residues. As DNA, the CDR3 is TGTGCCAGCAGCTTAGTGGGGGGGACTCCCGGGGAGCTGTTTTTT. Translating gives CASSLVGGTPGELFF.

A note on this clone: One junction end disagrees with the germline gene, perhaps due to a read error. The CDR3 DNA reads as TGTGCCAGCAGCTTAGCCCAGCGGGAGGGCTCGACCCACTTC. Encoded protein: CASSLAQREGSTHF. This chain links TRBV7-8 with TRBJ2-5; TRBD2 matches at 10 bases. The CDR3 contains 14 residues. Per the germline V gene, CDR1 is SGHVS and CDR2 is FQNEAQ. The complete variable domain, with remaining parts taken from reference TRBV7-8 and TRBJ2-5, reads GAGVSQSPRYKVAKRGQDVALRCDPISGHVSLFWYQQALGQGPEFLTYFQNEAQLDKSGLPSDRFFAERPEGSVSTLKIQRTQQEDSAVYLCASSLAQREGSTHFGPGTRLLVL.

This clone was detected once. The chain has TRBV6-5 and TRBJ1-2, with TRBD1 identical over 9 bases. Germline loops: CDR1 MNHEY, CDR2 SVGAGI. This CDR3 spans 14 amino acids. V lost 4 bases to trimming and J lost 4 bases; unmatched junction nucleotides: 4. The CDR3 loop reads CASSSTTGGYGYTF. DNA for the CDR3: TGTGCCAGCAGTTCCACGACAGGGGGCTATGGCTACACCTTC.

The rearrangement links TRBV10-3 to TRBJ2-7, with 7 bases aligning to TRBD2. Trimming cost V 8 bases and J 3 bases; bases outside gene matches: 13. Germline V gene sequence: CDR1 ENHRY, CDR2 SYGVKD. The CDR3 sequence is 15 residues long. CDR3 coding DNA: TGTGCCATCGAGCCAACTGGACTAGTTCACTACGAGCAGTACGTC. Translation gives CAIEPTGLVHYEQYV.

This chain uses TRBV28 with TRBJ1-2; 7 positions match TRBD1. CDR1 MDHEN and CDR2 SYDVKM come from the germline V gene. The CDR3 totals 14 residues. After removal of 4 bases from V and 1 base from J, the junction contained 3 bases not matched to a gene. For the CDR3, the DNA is TGTGCCAGCAGTTCCCCAGGGGGTAACTATGGCTACACCTTC. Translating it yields CASSSPGGNYGYTF.

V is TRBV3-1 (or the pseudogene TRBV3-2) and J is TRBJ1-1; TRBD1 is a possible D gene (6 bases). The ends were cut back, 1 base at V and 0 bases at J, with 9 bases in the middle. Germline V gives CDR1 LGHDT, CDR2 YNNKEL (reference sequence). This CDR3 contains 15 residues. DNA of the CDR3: TGTGCCAGCAGCCAAGGGACAGCTATGAACACTGAAGCTTTCTTT. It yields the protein CASSQGTAMNTEAFF.

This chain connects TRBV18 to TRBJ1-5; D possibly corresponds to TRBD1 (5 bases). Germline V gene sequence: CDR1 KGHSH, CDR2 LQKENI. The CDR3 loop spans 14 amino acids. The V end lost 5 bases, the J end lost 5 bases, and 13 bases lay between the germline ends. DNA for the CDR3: TGTGCCAGCTCAGCTCGAGCGGGGGATCAGCCCCAGCATTTT. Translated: CASSARAGDQPQHF.

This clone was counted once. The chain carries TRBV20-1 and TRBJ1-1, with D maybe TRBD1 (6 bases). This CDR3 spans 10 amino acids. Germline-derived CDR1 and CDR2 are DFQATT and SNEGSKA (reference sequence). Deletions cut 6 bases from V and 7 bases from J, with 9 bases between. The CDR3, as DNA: TGCAGTGCCCAGGGGAATGAAGCTTTCTTT. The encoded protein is CSAQGNEAFF.

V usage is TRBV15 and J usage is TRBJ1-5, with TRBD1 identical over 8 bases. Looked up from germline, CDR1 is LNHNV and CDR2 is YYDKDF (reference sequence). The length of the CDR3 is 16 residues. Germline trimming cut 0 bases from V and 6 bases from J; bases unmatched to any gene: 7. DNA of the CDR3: TGTGCCACCAGCAGAGAAAGAGCAGGGGGCCGTCAGCCCCAGCATTTT. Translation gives CATSRERAGGRQPQHF.

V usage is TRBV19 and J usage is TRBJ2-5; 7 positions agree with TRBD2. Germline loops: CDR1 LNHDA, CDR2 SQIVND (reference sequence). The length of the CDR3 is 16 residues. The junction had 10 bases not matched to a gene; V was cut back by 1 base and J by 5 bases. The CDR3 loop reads CASSIGGGTEVETQYF. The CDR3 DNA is TGTGCCAGTAGTATAGGCGGGGGTACCGAGGTGGAGACCCAGTACTTC.

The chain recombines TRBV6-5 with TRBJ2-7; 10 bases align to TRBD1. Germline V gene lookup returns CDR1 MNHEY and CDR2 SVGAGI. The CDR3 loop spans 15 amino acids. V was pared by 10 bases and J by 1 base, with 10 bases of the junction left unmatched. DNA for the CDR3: TGTGCCACCCAAAGGGACAGGGGCGCTTCCTACGAGCAGTACTTC. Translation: CATQRDRGASYEQYF.

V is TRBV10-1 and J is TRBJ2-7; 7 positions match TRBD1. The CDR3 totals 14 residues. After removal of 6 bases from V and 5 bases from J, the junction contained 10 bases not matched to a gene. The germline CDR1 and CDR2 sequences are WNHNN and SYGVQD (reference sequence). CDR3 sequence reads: CASRKTGVVHEQYF. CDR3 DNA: TGCGCCAGCAGAAAAACAGGGGTAGTCCACGAGCAGTACTTC.

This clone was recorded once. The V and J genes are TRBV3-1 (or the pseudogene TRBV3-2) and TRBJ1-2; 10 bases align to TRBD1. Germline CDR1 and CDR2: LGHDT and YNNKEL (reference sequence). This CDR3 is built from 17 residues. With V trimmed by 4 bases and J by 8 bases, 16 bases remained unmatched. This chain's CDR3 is CASSPGWDRGFILGYTF. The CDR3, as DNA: TGTGCCAGCAGCCCCGGATGGGACAGGGGCTTTATTCTGGGCTACACCTTC.

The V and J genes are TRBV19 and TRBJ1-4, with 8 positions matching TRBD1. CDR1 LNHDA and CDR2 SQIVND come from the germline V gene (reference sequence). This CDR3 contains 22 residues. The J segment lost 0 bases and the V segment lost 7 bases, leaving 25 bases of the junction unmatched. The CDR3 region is CASNRRAGGAMWGLPTNEKLFF. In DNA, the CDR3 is TGTGCCAGTAATAGGAGGGCAGGGGGCGCGATGTGGGGCCTTCCAACTAATGAAAAACTGTTTTTT.

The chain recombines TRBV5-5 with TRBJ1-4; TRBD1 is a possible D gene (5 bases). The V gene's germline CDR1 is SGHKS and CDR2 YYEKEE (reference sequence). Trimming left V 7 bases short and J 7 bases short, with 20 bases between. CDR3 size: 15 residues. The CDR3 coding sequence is TGTGCCAGCCGTCCTTATGGGACTCGGGGTGAAAAACTGTTTTTT. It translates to CASRPYGTRGEKLFF.

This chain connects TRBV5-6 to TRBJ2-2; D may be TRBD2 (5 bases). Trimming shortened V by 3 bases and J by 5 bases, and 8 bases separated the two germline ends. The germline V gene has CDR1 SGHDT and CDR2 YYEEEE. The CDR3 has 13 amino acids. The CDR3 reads CASSSTRTGELFF. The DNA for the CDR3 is TGTGCCAGCAGCTCCACTAGGACCGGGGAGCTGTTTTTT.

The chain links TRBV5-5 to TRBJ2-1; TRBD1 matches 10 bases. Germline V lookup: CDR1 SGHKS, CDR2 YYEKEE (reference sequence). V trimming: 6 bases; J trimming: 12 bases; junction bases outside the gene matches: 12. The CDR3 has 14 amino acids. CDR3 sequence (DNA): TGTGCCAGCACCCTGGAGCCCCGACAGGGGGCGCAGTTCTTC. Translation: CASTLEPRQGAQFF.

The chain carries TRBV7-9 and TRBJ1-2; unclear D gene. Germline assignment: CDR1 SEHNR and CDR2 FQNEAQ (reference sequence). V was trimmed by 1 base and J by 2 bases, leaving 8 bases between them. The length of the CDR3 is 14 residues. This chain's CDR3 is CASSLGRGNYGYTF. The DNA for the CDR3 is TGTGCCAGCAGCTTAGGACGCGGAAACTATGGCTACACCTTC.

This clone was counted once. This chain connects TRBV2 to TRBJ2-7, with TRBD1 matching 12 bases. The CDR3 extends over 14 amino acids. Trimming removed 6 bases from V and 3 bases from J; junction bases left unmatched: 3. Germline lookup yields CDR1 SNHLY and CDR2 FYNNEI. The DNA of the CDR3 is TGTGCCAGCAGGGGGGACAGGGGGCACTACGAGCAGTACGTC. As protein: CASRGDRGHYEQYV.

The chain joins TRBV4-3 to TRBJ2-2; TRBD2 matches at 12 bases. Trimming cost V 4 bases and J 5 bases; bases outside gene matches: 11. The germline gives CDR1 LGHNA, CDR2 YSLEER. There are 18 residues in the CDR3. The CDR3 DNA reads TGCGCCAGCAGCCGCATCGTAGGACTAGCGGGAAGTACCGGGGAGCTGTTTTTT. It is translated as CASSRIVGLAGSTGELFF.

CDR3 loop: CASGGDTVNTEAFF. The CDR3, as DNA: TGTGCCTCTGGGGGGGATACCGTGAACACTGAAGCTTTCTTT. The chain joins TRBV30 to TRBJ1-1, with a possible D match to TRBD1 (5 bases). CDR3 length: 14 residues. V was trimmed by 7 bases and J by 0 bases, leaving 15 bases between them. Per the germline V gene, CDR1 is GTSNPN and CDR2 is SVGIG (reference sequence).

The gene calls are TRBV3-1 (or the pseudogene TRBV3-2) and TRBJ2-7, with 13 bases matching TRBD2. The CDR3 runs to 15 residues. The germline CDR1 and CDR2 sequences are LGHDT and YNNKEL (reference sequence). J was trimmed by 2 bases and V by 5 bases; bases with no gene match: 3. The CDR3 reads CASSEGLAGAYEQYF. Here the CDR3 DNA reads TGTGCCAGCAGCGAAGGACTAGCGGGGGCCTACGAGCAGTACTTC.

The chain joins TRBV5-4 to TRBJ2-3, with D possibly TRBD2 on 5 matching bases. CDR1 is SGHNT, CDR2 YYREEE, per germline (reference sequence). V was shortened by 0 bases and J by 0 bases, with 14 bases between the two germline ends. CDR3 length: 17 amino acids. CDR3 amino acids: CASSLGRTLVSTDTQYF. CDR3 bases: TGTGCCAGCAGCTTGGGGCGGACTCTAGTTAGCACAGATACGCAGTATTTT.

Here the CDR3 DNA reads TGTGCCAGCAGCTTCCTAGGTGGGAGCGGGACAGATACGCAGTATTTT. This sequence encodes CASSFLGGSGTDTQYF. V gene TRBV11-2 combines with J gene TRBJ2-3; D perhaps matches TRBD2 (6 bases). Per the germline V gene, CDR1 is SGHAT and CDR2 is FQNNGV. The CDR3 covers 16 residues. Trimming left V 3 bases short and J 3 bases short, with 16 bases between.

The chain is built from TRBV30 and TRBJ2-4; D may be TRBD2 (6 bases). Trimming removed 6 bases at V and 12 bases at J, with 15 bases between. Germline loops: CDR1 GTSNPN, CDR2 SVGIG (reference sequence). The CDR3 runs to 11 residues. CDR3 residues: CACSTGTDQYF. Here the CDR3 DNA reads TGTGCCTGCTCGACCGGGACTGATCAGTACTTC.

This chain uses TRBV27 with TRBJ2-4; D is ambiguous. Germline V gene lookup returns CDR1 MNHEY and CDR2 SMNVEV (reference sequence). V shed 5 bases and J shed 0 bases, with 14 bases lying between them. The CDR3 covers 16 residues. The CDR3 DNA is TGTGCCAGCAGTACCTTTAAAGCCGAAGCCAAAAACATTCAGTACTTC. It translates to CASSTFKAEAKNIQYF.